A selection of T cell receptor beta chains follows, all from one sample in a study of graft-versus-host responses after intestinal transplantation. The table came from immunoSEQ multiplex PCR; TCRdb's copy has only in-frame clones and leaves some out. The sample contains some 13,000 clones, 30% to 40% of which appear only once. This material consisted of alloreactive CD8+ T cells from a mixed lymphocyte reaction culture, taken before intestinal transplant. The receptors stem from a human patient who received an intestinal transplant. CDR3s include the opening cysteine and the closing phenylalanine or tryptophan. Each record gives: V gene, J gene, CDR3 protein.

TRBV6-6,TRBJ1-2,CASYRDYGYTF
TRBV7-6,TRBJ2-3,CASSPTSGGAGTQYF
TRBV4-1,TRBJ2-7,CASSRTGMVEQYF
TRBV4-1,TRBJ2-3,CASSQGQGRDTQYF
TRBV4-1,TRBJ2-5,CASSQASTSGGAPQETQYF
TRBV18,TRBJ1-2,CASSRSDRGYGYTF
TRBV30,TRBJ2-1,CAWSVGAPAEQFF
TRBV5-1,TRBJ2-3,CASSLGLGASTDTQYF
TRBV9,TRBJ1-2,CASSVGPREAGGVYGYTF
TRBV4-1,TRBJ1-3,CASSQGPGSAGNTIYF
TRBV19,TRBJ1-2,CASKMGGVYGYTF
TRBV7-6,TRBJ1-1,CASSPIPGSTEAFF